A selection of T cell receptor beta chains follows, all from one sample in a study of T cells after yellow fever vaccination. One entry per CDR3 protein results from TCRdb running MiXCR on the 5' RACE reads. The table lists hundreds of thousands of distinct CDR3 sequences, 17% of them singletons. The specimen comprised PBMCs, sampled 5 days after the first yellow fever vaccination. All receptors derive from a man younger than 30 who received the YFV17D yellow fever vaccine. The CDR3 runs from the conserved cysteine through the conserved F or W. Each record gives: D gene, V gene, CDR3 protein. A D gene is named only where the DNA matches it firmly.

>NA|TRBV7-2
CASSLGQAPETQYF
>NA|TRBV4-3
CASSQDVAQETQYF
>TRBD1|TRBV4-3
CASSQDPPDRGGKEKLFF
>NA|TRBV12-3/TRBV12-4
CASNFVIGEQFF
>NA|TRBV3-1
CASSLLTSNEQYF
>NA|TRBV20-1
CSVGGHHTGELFF
>NA|TRBV7-6
CASSLGEGGPSIEFGYTF
>NA|TRBV12-3/TRBV12-4
CASSSEGWGSEQETQYF
>NA|TRBV18
CASSPMTVEAFF
>TRBD1|TRBV7-6
CASSPQGVGIILGQNTEAFF
>NA|TRBV7-2
CASSLVGANSNQPQHF
>TRBD1|TRBV10-3
CAIADPIGTDYGYTF
>NA|TRBV20-1
CSARDLLGLPYGYTF
>NA|TRBV9
CASSRRQGSYGYTF
>NA|TRBV6-5
CASSYPPDNYGYTF
>NA|TRBV5-1
CASSLGATEQETQYF
>NA|TRBV7-8
CASSLGQRLSYEQYF
>NA|TRBV10-3
CAISESFRADEKLFF
>NA|TRBV6-1
CASSELGRNTQYF
>NA|TRBV7-9
CASSETINSPLHF
>NA|TRBV7-2
CASSLGSGTKETQYF
>TRBD1|TRBV7-9
CASSTGTGGTTNEKLFF
>TRBD1|TRBV11-1
CASSTKQGSAATNEKLFF